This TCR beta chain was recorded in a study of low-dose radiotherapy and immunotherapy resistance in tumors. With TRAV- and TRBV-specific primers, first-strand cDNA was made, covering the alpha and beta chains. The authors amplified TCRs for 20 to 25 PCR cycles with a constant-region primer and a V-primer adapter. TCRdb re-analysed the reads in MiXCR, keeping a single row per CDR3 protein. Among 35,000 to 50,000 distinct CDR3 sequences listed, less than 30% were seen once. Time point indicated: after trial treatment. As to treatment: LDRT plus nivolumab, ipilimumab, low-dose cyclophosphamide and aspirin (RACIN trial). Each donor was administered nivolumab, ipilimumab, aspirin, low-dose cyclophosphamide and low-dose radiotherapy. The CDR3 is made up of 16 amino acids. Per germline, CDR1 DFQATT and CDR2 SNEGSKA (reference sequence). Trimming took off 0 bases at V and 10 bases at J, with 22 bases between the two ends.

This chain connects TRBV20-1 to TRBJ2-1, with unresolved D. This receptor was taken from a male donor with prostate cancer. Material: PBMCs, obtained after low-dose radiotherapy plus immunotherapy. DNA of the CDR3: TGCAGTGCTAGAGATAGGTTAACTGAATTTTATTGGGAGCAGTTCTTC. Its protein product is CSARDRLTEFYWEQFF.